These 32 T cell receptor beta chains were sequenced from one sample in a study of blood T cell repertoires in COVID-19. Sequencing used immunoSEQ multiplex PCR; TCRdb keeps in-frame clones, though not all of them. The sample holds around 310,000 clones, 89% seen once. Sequencing was carried out using PBMCs or T cells enriched from blood (not recorded which). These TCRs come from a middle-aged woman who had recovered from COVID-19.

The gene calls are TRBV28 and TRBJ2-1, with D possibly TRBD2 on 6 matching bases. The V end was cut by 6 bases, the J end by 3 bases, with 18 bases between. The V gene's germline CDR1 is MDHEN and CDR2 SYDVKM. The CDR3 is 16 residues long. Written as DNA, the CDR3 is TGTGCCAGCAGCCCTATCCGGGACTTGTACTACAATGAGCAGTTCTTC. Residues: CASSPIRDLYYNEQFF.

CDR3 protein: CASSSQATDTQYF. CDR3 nucleotides: TGTGCCAGCAGCTCCCAAGCCACAGATACGCAGTATTTT. This chain uses TRBV13 with TRBJ2-3, with D unresolved. This CDR3 contains 13 residues. Germline values: CDR1 PRHDT, CDR2 FYEKMQ (reference sequence). V was trimmed by 4 bases and J by 2 bases, leaving 7 bases between them. The variable domain in full, with the rest retrieved from reference TRBV13 and TRBJ2-3, is AAGVIQSPRHLIKEKRETATLKCYPIPRHDTVYWYQQGPGQDPQFLISFYEKMQSDKGSIPDRFSAQQFSDYHSELNMSSLELGDSALYFCASSSQATDTQYFGPGTRLTVL.

This clone was seen a single time. The chain couples TRBV11-2 to TRBJ2-2; 8 bases are a match to TRBD2. The germline V gene encodes CDR1 SGHAT and CDR2 FQNNGV. The CDR3 has 17 residues. With V trimmed by 0 bases and J by 4 bases, 7 bases remained unmatched. The CDR3 DNA is TGTGCCAGCAGCTTAGAGTGGACTAGCCAGGTCACCGGGGAGCTGTTTTTT. Its translation: CASSLEWTSQVTGELFF.

V usage is TRBV27 and J usage is TRBJ1-4, with TRBD1 matching 9 bases. The CDR3 consists of 15 residues. Looked up from germline, CDR1 is MNHEY and CDR2 is SMNVEV (reference sequence). With 8 bases clipped from V and 7 bases from J, the junction kept 11 bases outside the gene matches. CDR3 coding DNA: TGTGCCAGCGGTATAGCCGGGACAGGGCTTGAAAAACTGTTTTTT. This codes for CASGIAGTGLEKLFF.

The chain joins TRBV19 to TRBJ1-5; D gene uncertain. The V gene's germline CDR1 is LNHDA and CDR2 SQIVND (reference sequence). Trimming stripped 5 bases from V and 6 bases from J, with 14 bases between. There are 14 residues in the CDR3. The CDR3 reads CASSPRGRAQPQHF. CDR3 nucleotide sequence: TGTGCCAGTAGTCCCCGCGGGCGGGCTCAGCCCCAGCATTTT.

This sequence joins TRBV27 and TRBJ2-3; D uncertain. Deletions cut 5 bases from V and 1 base from J, with 7 bases between. Per germline, CDR1 MNHEY and CDR2 SMNVEV (reference sequence). This CDR3 has 13 amino acids. Here the CDR3 DNA reads TGTGCCAGCAGTCCCTTTGGCACAGATACGCAGTATTTT. Protein product: CASSPFGTDTQYF.

The chain couples TRBV30 to TRBJ2-1, with 7 bases that match TRBD2. CDR3 size: 16 residues. V was clipped by 3 bases and J by 4 bases; unmatched bases: 12. Per the germline V gene, CDR1 is GTSNPN and CDR2 is SVGIG (reference sequence). The CDR3 protein is CAWRSGGGGPYNEQFF. Here the CDR3 DNA reads TGTGCCTGGAGGTCGGGTGGGGGAGGGCCTTACAATGAGCAGTTCTTC.

The chain joins TRBV3-1 (or the pseudogene TRBV3-2) to TRBJ2-5, with D perhaps matching TRBD1 (6 bases). The CDR3 has 14 residues. Trimming stripped 3 bases from V and 5 bases from J, with 13 bases between. Germline V gene lookup returns CDR1 LGHDT and CDR2 YNNKEL (reference sequence). Here the CDR3 reads CASSQDSARETQYF. The CDR3 nucleotides read TGTGCCAGCAGCCAGGACAGTGCTCGGGAGACCCAGTACTTC.

This chain links TRBV9 with TRBJ2-3, with 10 nucleotides matching TRBD2. With V trimmed by 1 base and J by 4 bases, 9 bases remained unmatched. Germline V lookup: CDR1 SGDLS, CDR2 YYNGEE. The CDR3 spans 17 residues. The CDR3 DNA reads as TGTGCCAGCAGCGTACCCGCTAGCGGGGGTATCTCAGATACGCAGTATTTT. This gives the protein CASSVPASGGISDTQYF. Combining the CDR3 with reference TRBV9 and TRBJ2-3 gives the whole variable domain DSGVTQTPKHLITATGQRVTLRCSPRSGDLSVYWYQQSLDQGLQFLIQYYNGEERAKGNILERFSAQQFPDLHSELNLSSLELGDSALYFCASSVPASGGISDTQYFGPGTRLTVL.

The chain combines TRBV6-6 with TRBJ2-1, with TRBD2 matching over 7 bases. V trimming: 7 bases; J trimming: 8 bases; junction bases outside the gene matches: 17. Germline CDR1 is MNHNY and CDR2 is SVGAGI (reference sequence). The CDR3 totals 16 residues. The CDR3 spells CASTPSGGPKLHEQFF. The CDR3 DNA sequence: TGTGCCAGCACCCCATCGGGGGGACCAAAGCTGCATGAGCAGTTCTTC.

The genes are TRBV3-1 (or the pseudogene TRBV3-2) and TRBJ1-4; D not resolved. Germline V gene lookup returns CDR1 LGHDT and CDR2 YNNKEL (reference sequence). V lost 2 bases, J lost 8 bases, and 9 bases lay in between. The CDR3 loop spans 13 amino acids. CDR3 amino acids: CASSQLQWEKLFF. The CDR3 bases are TGTGCCAGCAGCCAACTACAGTGGGAAAAACTGTTTTTT.

This chain uses TRBV2 with TRBJ2-2; D is possibly TRBD1 (5 bases). V was cut by 11 bases and J by 6 bases, with 13 bases left in between. The V gene's germline CDR1 is SNHLY and CDR2 FYNNEI. This CDR3 has 12 residues. The CDR3 coding sequence is TGTGCCGCAACGAACAGGTCCGGGGAGCTGTTTTTT. Its translation is CAATNRSGELFF.

The chain links TRBV6-5 to TRBJ1-1; maybe TRBD1 (5 bases). Germline V gene lookup returns CDR1 MNHEY and CDR2 SVGAGI. The V and J ends lost 0 bases and 2 bases respectively, with 10 bases between them. The CDR3 is 15 amino acids. The CDR3, as DNA: TGTGCCAGCAGTTACTCAGGCAGGGCAAACACTGAAGCTTTCTTT. This translates into CASSYSGRANTEAFF.

The V gene is TRBV15, the J gene TRBJ2-5; possible D gene TRBD2, 7 bases. Trimming shortened V by 0 bases and J by 6 bases, and 17 bases separated the two germline ends. This CDR3 is 16 amino acids long. CDR1 is LNHNV, CDR2 YYDKDF, per germline (reference sequence). The CDR3: CATSRDLVGGAQTQYF. DNA of the CDR3: TGTGCCACCAGCAGAGATCTGGTGGGGGGGGCTCAGACCCAGTACTTC.

The chain employs TRBV7-2 and TRBJ2-1; TRBD2 matches 10 bases. V shed 3 bases, J shed 3 bases, and the junction held 2 bases outside the gene matches. Germline CDR1 and CDR2: SGHTA and FQGNSA. The CDR3 runs 15 residues. The CDR3 spells CASSFTSGNYNEQFF. CDR3 sequence (DNA): TGTGCCAGCAGCTTCACTAGCGGGAACTACAATGAGCAGTTCTTC.

The chain is built from TRBV19 and TRBJ1-5, with D unclear. The CDR3 is made up of 13 amino acids. Trimming pared 3 bases from V and 5 bases from J, leaving 8 bases between. Germline V gene sequence: CDR1 LNHDA, CDR2 SQIVND (reference sequence). CDR3 in DNA: TGTGCCAGTAGTATCTCAGGTTATCAGCCCCAGCATTTT. Its protein is CASSISGYQPQHF.

J is TRBJ2-5 and V is TRBV5-1, with D possibly matching TRBD1 (6 bases). The CDR3 is 14 amino acids. V lost 2 bases and J lost 3, with 11 bases in between. Germline V gene lookup returns CDR1 SGHRS and CDR2 YFSETQ. The CDR3 DNA sequence: TGCGCCAGCAGCTTAAGAACAGGGAAAGAGACCCAGTACTTC. It codes for CASSLRTGKETQYF.

This clone has just one count. The chain is built from TRBV7-9 and TRBJ1-1, with D uncertain. Trimming left V 7 bases short and J 3 bases short, with 15 bases between. Per germline, CDR1 SEHNR and CDR2 FQNEAQ (reference sequence). CDR3 size: 14 residues. The DNA for the CDR3 is TGTGCCAGCAAGGACGGGGTGGGAGACACTGAAGCTTTCTTT. This sequence encodes CASKDGVGDTEAFF.

This rearrangement joins TRBV18 to TRBJ1-1; a possible D gene is TRBD1 (5 bases). Trimming took 4 bases from V and 0 from J, leaving 9 bases between them. Germline CDR1 and CDR2: KGHSH and LQKENI. The CDR3 extends over 14 amino acids. CDR3 loop: CASSRQTLNTEAFF. CDR3 coding DNA: TGTGCCAGCTCACGACAGACACTGAACACTGAAGCTTTCTTT.

The V gene is TRBV7-9, the J gene TRBJ2-3; 9 nucleotides agree with TRBD2. Trimming cost V 1 base and J 4 bases; bases outside gene matches: 6. Germline loops: CDR1 SEHNR, CDR2 FQNEAQ (reference sequence). CDR3 size: 16 residues. For the CDR3, the DNA is TGTGCCAGCAGCTTAGGGGTAGCGGGAGTCGCAGATACGCAGTATTTT. Protein sequence: CASSLGVAGVADTQYF.

This clone was picked up a small number of times. This chain links TRBV28 with TRBJ1-1, with TRBD1 identical over 10 bases. Trimming at V came to 1 base and at J to 1 base, leaving 6 bases not matched to a gene. The CDR3 is 17 residues long. Germline-derived CDR1 and CDR2 are MDHEN and SYDVKM. This chain's CDR3 is CASSLFWDRGGNTEAFF. CDR3 in DNA: TGTGCCAGCAGTTTATTTTGGGACAGGGGCGGGAACACTGAAGCTTTCTTT.

This clone was seen just once. The chain is built from TRBV4-3 and TRBJ1-5; D gene uncertain. CDR3 size: 15 residues. V lost 0 bases to trimming and J lost 7 bases, with 13 bases between them. Germline CDR1 and CDR2: LGHNA and YSLEER. CDR3 coding DNA: TGCGCCAGCAGCCAAGATCAGAGGGTATGGCAGCCCCAGCATTTT. Amino acids: CASSQDQRVWQPQHF.

The chain joins TRBV5-1 to TRBJ1-1, with a weak D call TRBD1 (5 bases). The CDR3 totals 14 residues. Trimming stripped 5 bases from V and 0 bases from J, with 11 bases between. Germline V gives CDR1 SGHRS, CDR2 YFSETQ. The CDR3 protein is CASSPKTVNTEAFF. CDR3 sequence (DNA): TGCGCCAGCAGTCCTAAGACAGTGAACACTGAAGCTTTCTTT.

This chain connects TRBV5-1 to TRBJ2-7; 7 nucleotides line up with TRBD2. Germline V gene sequence: CDR1 SGHRS, CDR2 YFSETQ. The CDR3 spans 15 residues. Unmatched junction bases numbered 4, after V lost 0 bases and J lost 1 base. The CDR3 coding sequence is TGCGCCAGCAGCTTGGGCCTAGCGGAGTCCTACGAGCAGTACTTC. This sequence encodes CASSLGLAESYEQYF.

The chain links TRBV28 to TRBJ2-5; 7 bases are a match to TRBD2. Trimming removed 4 bases from V and 4 bases from J; junction bases left unmatched: 12. CDR3 size: 16 residues. Germline CDR1 and CDR2: MDHEN and SYDVKM. The CDR3 loop is CASSSRGSGEGETQYF. The CDR3 nucleotides are TGTGCCAGCAGTTCACGGGGGAGCGGGGAGGGAGAGACCCAGTACTTC. The full variable domain, in which reference TRBV28 and TRBJ2-5 provide the parts outside the CDR3, is DVKVTQSSRYLVKRTGEKVFLECVQDMDHENMFWYRQDPGLGLRLIYFSYDVKMKEKGDIPEGYSVSREKKERFSLILESASTNQTSMYLCASSSRGSGEGETQYFGPGTRLLVL.

There are a few counts of this clone. The genes are TRBV11-2 and TRBJ2-7, with D maybe TRBD2 (6 bases). V lost 1 base and J 2 bases, leaving 12 bases between the germline ends. This CDR3 has 15 residues. Per germline, CDR1 SGHAT and CDR2 FQNNGV. The CDR3 DNA reads TGTGCCAGCAGCTTAGCGGGGCGGGGTACCTACGAGCAGTACTTC. Translation: CASSLAGRGTYEQYF.

About this clone itself: One junction end disagrees with the germline gene, perhaps due to a read error. The rearrangement links TRBV28 to TRBJ1-1, with D perhaps matching TRBD1 (5 bases). The CDR3 extends over 13 amino acids. CDR1 is MDHEN, CDR2 SYDVKM, per germline. CDR3 loop: CASSLFAGTEAFF. For the CDR3, the DNA is TGTGCCAGCAGCTTATTTGCAGGGACTGAAGCTTTCTTT.

The chain carries TRBV30 and TRBJ2-1, with a possible D match to TRBD2 (6 bases). Trimming pared 5 bases from V and 6 bases from J, leaving 11 bases between. This CDR3 is built from 12 residues. Germline V CDR1 and CDR2: GTSNPN, SVGIG (reference sequence). CDR3 in amino acids: CAWGTFSNEQFF. In DNA form, the CDR3 reads TGTGCCTGGGGGACTTTCTCCAATGAGCAGTTCTTC.

This chain connects TRBV28 to TRBJ2-3; 7 bases are a match to TRBD2. With V trimmed by 6 bases and J by 3 bases, 9 bases remained unmatched. This CDR3 region has 15 residues. Germline CDR1 reads MDHEN; CDR2 reads SYDVKM. CDR3 region: CASSPWTRRTDTQYF. The DNA of the CDR3 is TGTGCCAGCAGCCCGTGGACTAGAAGAACAGATACGCAGTATTTT.

CDR3 in amino acids: CASSPSGREQYF. For the CDR3, the DNA is TGTGCCAGCAGCCCCAGCGGGCGCGAGCAGTACTTC. This chain connects TRBV9 to TRBJ2-7; tentative D call: TRBD2 (6 bases). This CDR3 comprises 12 residues. Germline V gene data show CDR1 as SGDLS and CDR2 as YYNGEE. Trimming left V 4 bases short and J 6 bases short, with 11 bases between.

This chain connects TRBV7-9 to TRBJ2-7, with a weak D call TRBD1 (5 bases). From germline, CDR1 is SEHNR and CDR2 FQNEAQ (reference sequence). Trimming took off 1 base at V and 2 bases at J, with 9 bases between the two ends. The CDR3 extends over 14 amino acids. The CDR3 region is CASSLEGAAYEQYF. The CDR3 DNA sequence: TGTGCCAGCAGCTTAGAAGGGGCGGCCTACGAGCAGTACTTC.

J is TRBJ2-7 and V is TRBV27, with 10 positions matching TRBD2. Germline V lookup: CDR1 MNHEY, CDR2 SMNVEV (reference sequence). Trimming removed 3 bases from V and 6 bases from J; junction bases left unmatched: 8. The CDR3 has 15 amino acids. CDR3 sequence: CASSLGSGGGIEQYF. CDR3 nucleotides: TGTGCCAGCAGTTTGGGGAGCGGGGGGGGGATCGAGCAGTACTTC.